This T cell receptor beta chain was found in a study of identical twins. Template switching, a step in the protocol, added a universal primer site, and cDNA carried unique molecular identifiers. One entry per CDR3 protein results from TCRdb running MiXCR on the 5' RACE reads. Altogether some 460,000 distinct CDR3 sequences are present, approximately 15% being singletons, with the ten largest covering around 0.57%. Germline CDR1 SQVTM, CDR2 ANQGSEA. V lost 6 bases and J lost 0, with 17 bases in between. CDR3 length: 15 amino acids. This clonotype was counted only a few times. What it recognizes is unknown. Study-level points and caveats: Out-of-frame beta chain sequences displayed weaker excess sharing between twins. Cross-sectional statistical analysis was relied on for the conclusions, without the same donors being followed.

This same sample was also part of a study on yellow fever vaccine responses in identical twins. From that study: Reportedly, twins' vaccine T cell responses looked partly convergent and partly personalized.

The chain combines TRBV29-1 with TRBJ1-1; D is unresolved. Sequenced sample: CD4+ T cells sorted from blood. The source of this sequence is a woman aged 18-29 years in good health. CDR3 residues: CSVTPLGNLNTEAFF. In DNA, the CDR3 is TGCAGCGTGACGCCTTTGGGGAACCTGAACACTGAAGCTTTCTTT.